Following are 19 T cell receptor beta chains from one sample sequenced in a study of cytomegalovirus exposure and HLA in healthy donors (dated by TCRdb to the late 2010s). Library construction relied on the immunoSEQ multiplex PCR assay. The multiplex PCR relied on a mix of 60 forward primers for TCR Vbeta segments and 13 reverse primers for TCR Jbeta segments. TCRdb stores this immuneACCESS table with in-frame sequences only. Part of the clones is absent; in the studies checked, under half of the shortfall reflects unresolved V genes, and no reason is known for the rest. In all, the sample holds 50,000 to 60,000 clones, and roughly four fifths of those were seen once. Around 2.9% of the sample belongs to the ten largest clones. The sequencing input was PBMCs. The receptors were sampled from a woman between 40 and 55 years old in good health and CMV-seropositive.

CDR3 residues: CASSRGLAGGNYEQYF. In DNA, the CDR3 is TGTGCCAGCAGTCGTGGACTAGCGGGGGGAAACTACGAGCAGTACTTC. The chain is built from TRBV5-4 and TRBJ2-7; 14 positions match TRBD2. Germline values: CDR1 SGHNT, CDR2 YYREEE (reference sequence). Germline trimming cut 5 bases from V and 3 bases from J; bases unmatched to any gene: 7. The CDR3 sequence is 16 residues long.

The chain recombines TRBV2 with TRBJ1-1; D may be TRBD1 (5 bases). V shed 6 bases and J shed 5 bases, with 13 bases lying between them. In germline, CDR1 is SNHLY, CDR2 FYNNEI. CDR3 length equals 13 residues. DNA for the CDR3: TGTGCCAGCAGAGCGACAGTTAGTACTGAAGCTTTCTTT. Its protein product is CASRATVSTEAFF.

This chain connects TRBV6-1 to TRBJ1-1; D not certain. The V gene lost 5 bases and the J gene lost 0 bases, with 7 bases spanning the gap. Germline CDR1 reads MNHNS; CDR2 reads SASEGT. The CDR3 is 13 amino acids. The CDR3 DNA follows: TGTGCCAGCAGTATAACAGTGAACACTGAAGCTTTCTTT. This translates into CASSITVNTEAFF.

V is TRBV7-2 and J is TRBJ2-3, with unresolved D. Trimming removed 4 bases at V and 2 bases at J, with 4 bases between. Germline lookup yields CDR1 SGHTA and CDR2 FQGNSA. CDR3 length: 12 amino acids. The CDR3 loop reads CASSSNTDTQYF. CDR3 sequence (DNA): TGTGCCAGCAGCTCTAACACAGATACGCAGTATTTT.

This clone was counted a few times. The J gene is TRBJ1-5, the V gene TRBV6-1; D not certain. Germline V gene lookup returns CDR1 MNHNS and CDR2 SASEGT. The CDR3 has 14 residues. The germline V and J ends were trimmed by 0 bases and 6 bases, with 9 bases remaining between them. The DNA for the CDR3 is TGTGCCAGCAGTGAAGCGCCCACGAGTCAGCCCCAGCATTTT. Translating gives CASSEAPTSQPQHF.

This sequence joins TRBV7-2 and TRBJ2-3; 14 nucleotides line up with TRBD2. There are 17 residues in the CDR3. The V gene's germline CDR1 is SGHTA and CDR2 FQGNSA. V lost 5 bases to trimming and J lost 5 bases; unmatched junction nucleotides: 9. CDR3 region: CASSPEMTSGGEDTQYF. For the CDR3, the DNA is TGTGCCAGCAGCCCCGAAATGACTAGCGGGGGGGAAGATACGCAGTATTTT.

V and J are TRBV28 and TRBJ2-7, with TRBD1 identical over 9 bases. J gave up 1 base and V 6 bases, and 7 bases lay outside the gene matches. From germline, CDR1 is MDHEN and CDR2 SYDVKM. The CDR3 totals 15 residues. The CDR3 region has the DNA TGTGCCAGCAGGCCTCCGGGACAGGGTTCCTACGAGCAGTACTTC. The encoded protein is CASRPPGQGSYEQYF.

V and J are TRBV7-8 and TRBJ2-7, with TRBD1 matching 11 bases. Germline V gene lookup returns CDR1 SGHVS and CDR2 FQNEAQ. V trimming: 5 bases; J trimming: 2 bases; junction bases outside the gene matches: 5. The CDR3 runs to 15 residues. CDR3 nucleotide sequence: TGTGCCAGCAGCGCTCGGGGACAGGGGGCCTACGAGCAGTACTTC. This encodes CASSARGQGAYEQYF.

This clone was found once. This chain joins TRBV4-2 and TRBJ1-2; D is undetermined. The CDR3 covers 13 residues. The germline V and J ends were trimmed by 1 base and 5 bases, with 8 bases remaining between them. In germline, CDR1 is LGHNA, CDR2 YNFKEQ. This chain's CDR3 is CASSQVGSYGYTF. As DNA, the CDR3 is TGTGCCAGCAGCCAAGTCGGGTCTTATGGCTACACCTTC.

The chain employs TRBV5-1 and TRBJ1-2; tentatively, D is TRBD1 (6 bases). V was shortened by 4 bases and J by 8 bases, with 15 bases between the two germline ends. Germline V gene sequence: CDR1 SGHRS, CDR2 YFSETQ. This CDR3 comprises 13 residues. The CDR3, as DNA: TGCGCCAGCAGCCCCGGGGGGGCTAGGGGCTACACCTTC. Amino acids: CASSPGGARGYTF.

V gene TRBV29-1 combines with J gene TRBJ1-5; D possibly corresponds to TRBD1 (6 bases). This CDR3 is 13 amino acids long. V was shortened by 5 bases and J by 0 bases, with 8 bases between the two germline ends. Germline lookup yields CDR1 SQVTM and CDR2 ANQGSEA. For the CDR3, the DNA is TGCAGCGTTTTGACAGGTAGCAATCAGCCCCAGCATTTT. Translating it yields CSVLTGSNQPQHF.

This clone was observed once. The J gene is TRBJ1-2, the V gene TRBV30; 7 bases are shared with TRBD1. The CDR3 is 15 amino acids. With V trimmed by 3 bases and J by 3 bases, 10 bases remained unmatched. In germline, CDR1 is GTSNPN, CDR2 SVGIG (reference sequence). CDR3 DNA: TGTGCCTGGAGAGGCGGGACAGCCAAACACTATGGCTACACCTTC. Translated: CAWRGGTAKHYGYTF.

The V gene is TRBV25-1, the J gene TRBJ1-6; the D gene is possibly TRBD1 (5 bases). Trimming removed 6 bases at V and 10 bases at J, with 19 bases between. Germline V gene data show CDR1 as MGHDK and CDR2 as SYGVNS. This CDR3 contains 15 residues. This chain's CDR3 is CASRDGGGFGSPLHF. The CDR3, as DNA: TGTGCCAGCAGGGATGGGGGGGGATTTGGGTCACCCCTCCACTTT.

The chain recombines TRBV2 with TRBJ1-1; unclear D gene. CDR1 is SNHLY, CDR2 FYNNEI, per germline. Trimming stripped 7 bases from V and 1 base from J, with 13 bases between. This CDR3 comprises 14 residues. This chain's CDR3 is CASTPPIGNTEAFF. CDR3 DNA: TGTGCCAGCACCCCCCCGATCGGGAACACTGAAGCTTTCTTT.

This clone was counted once. V and J are TRBV4-2 and TRBJ2-5; the match to TRBD2 covers 8 bases. The CDR3 extends over 17 amino acids. Unmatched junction bases numbered 9, after V lost 1 base and J lost 2 bases. Germline loops: CDR1 LGHNA, CDR2 YNFKEQ. CDR3 coding DNA: TGTGCCAGCAGCCAAGGGGGAACGGGGGGGAGGCAAGAGACCCAGTACTTC. Its translation: CASSQGGTGGRQETQYF.

This chain uses TRBV7-6 with TRBJ1-6; TRBD1 agrees at 10 bases. The junction had 12 bases not matched to a gene; V was cut back by 4 bases and J by 9 bases. The germline CDR1 and CDR2 sequences are SGHVS and FNYEAQ. The CDR3 is made up of 17 amino acids. The CDR3 is CASSSRDRGAGVSPLHF. The CDR3 bases are TGTGCCAGCAGCTCAAGGGACAGGGGCGCGGGGGTTTCACCCCTCCACTTT.

In this sample, this clone turned up a few times. V usage is TRBV29-1 and J usage is TRBJ1-3; 8 nucleotides line up with TRBD1. Germline loops: CDR1 SQVTM, CDR2 ANQGSEA. This CDR3 spans 14 amino acids. The junction had 7 bases not matched to a gene; V was cut back by 6 bases and J by 3 bases. CDR3 loop: CSVGMGQVGNTIYF. The DNA for the CDR3 is TGCAGCGTCGGAATGGGACAGGTTGGAAACACCATATATTTT.

The V gene is TRBV19, the J gene TRBJ2-6; D is unclear. V lost 7 bases and J 1 base, leaving 5 bases between the germline ends. Germline loops: CDR1 LNHDA, CDR2 SQIVND (reference sequence). This CDR3 comprises 13 residues. This chain's CDR3 is CASTSSGANVLTF. The CDR3, as DNA: TGTGCCAGTACTTCTTCTGGGGCCAACGTCCTGACTTTC.

The chain couples TRBV7-8 to TRBJ1-5; D call uncertain. The CDR3 totals 16 residues. Looked up from germline, CDR1 is SGHVS and CDR2 is FQNEAQ. The ends were cut back, 1 base at V and 0 bases at J, with 10 bases in the middle. CDR3 residues: CASSLGGWNSNQPQHF. The DNA of the CDR3 is TGTGCCAGCAGCTTAGGAGGATGGAATAGCAATCAGCCCCAGCATTTT.